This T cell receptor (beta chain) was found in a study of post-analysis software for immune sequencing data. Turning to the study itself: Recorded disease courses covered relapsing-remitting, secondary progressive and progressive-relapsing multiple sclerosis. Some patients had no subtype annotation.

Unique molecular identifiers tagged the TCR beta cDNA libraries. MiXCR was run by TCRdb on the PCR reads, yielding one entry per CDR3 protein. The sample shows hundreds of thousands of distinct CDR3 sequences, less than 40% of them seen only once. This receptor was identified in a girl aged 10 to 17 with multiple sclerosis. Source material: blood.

CDR3 bases: TGTGCCAGCAATCCAGGGAGCAATCAGCCCCAGCATTTT. As protein: CASNPGSNQPQHF. V is TRBV12-3 or TRBV12-4 and J is TRBJ1-5, with D tentatively TRBD1 (5 bases). V lost 7 bases and J 1 base, leaving 8 bases between the germline ends. The length of the CDR3 is 13 residues.